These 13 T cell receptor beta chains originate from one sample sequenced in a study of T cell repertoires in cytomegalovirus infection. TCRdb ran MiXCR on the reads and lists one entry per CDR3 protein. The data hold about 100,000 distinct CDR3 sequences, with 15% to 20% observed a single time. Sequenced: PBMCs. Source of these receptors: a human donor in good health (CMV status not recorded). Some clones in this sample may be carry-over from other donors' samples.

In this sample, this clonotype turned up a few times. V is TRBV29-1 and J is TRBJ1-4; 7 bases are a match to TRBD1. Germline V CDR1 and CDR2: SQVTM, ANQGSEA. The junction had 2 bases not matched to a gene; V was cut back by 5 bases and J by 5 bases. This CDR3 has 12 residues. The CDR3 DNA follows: TGCAGCGTTAGGGGACAGAATGAAAAACTGTTTTTT. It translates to CSVRGQNEKLFF.

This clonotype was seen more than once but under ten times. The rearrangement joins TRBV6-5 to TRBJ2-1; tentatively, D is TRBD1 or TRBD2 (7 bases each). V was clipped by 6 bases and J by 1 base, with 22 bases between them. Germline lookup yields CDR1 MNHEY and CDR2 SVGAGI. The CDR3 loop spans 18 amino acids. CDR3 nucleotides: TGTGCCAGCAGCAAACTTCTGCAGGGGGGGAGATCCTACAATGAGCAGTTCTTC. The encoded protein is CASSKLLQGGRSYNEQFF.

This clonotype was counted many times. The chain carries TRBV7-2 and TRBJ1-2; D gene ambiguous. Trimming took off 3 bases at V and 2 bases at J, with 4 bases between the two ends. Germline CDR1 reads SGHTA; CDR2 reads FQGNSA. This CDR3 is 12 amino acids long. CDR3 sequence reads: CASSFLNYGYTF. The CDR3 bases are TGTGCCAGCAGCTTCCTGAACTATGGCTACACCTTC.

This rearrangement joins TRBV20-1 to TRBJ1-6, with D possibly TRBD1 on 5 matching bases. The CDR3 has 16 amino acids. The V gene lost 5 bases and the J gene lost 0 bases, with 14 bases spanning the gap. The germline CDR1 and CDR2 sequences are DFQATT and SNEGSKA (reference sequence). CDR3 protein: CSASGSSSSYNSPLHF. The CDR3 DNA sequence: TGCAGTGCTTCAGGGAGCTCTAGCTCCTATAATTCACCCCTCCACTTT.

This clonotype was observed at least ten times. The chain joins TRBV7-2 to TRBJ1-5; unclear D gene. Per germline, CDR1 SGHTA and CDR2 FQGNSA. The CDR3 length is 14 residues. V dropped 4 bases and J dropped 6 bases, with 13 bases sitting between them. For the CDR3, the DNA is TGTGCCAGCAGCTCGGACGGACGTGGTCAGCCCCAGCATTTT. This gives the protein CASSSDGRGQPQHF.

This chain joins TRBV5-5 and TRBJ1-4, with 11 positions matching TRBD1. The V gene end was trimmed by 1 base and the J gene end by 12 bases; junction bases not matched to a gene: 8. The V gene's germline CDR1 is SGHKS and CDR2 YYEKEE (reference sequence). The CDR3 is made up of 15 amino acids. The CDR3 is CASSLLGQGVGELFF. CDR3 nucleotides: TGTGCCAGCAGCTTGTTGGGACAGGGGGTGGGGGAACTGTTTTTT. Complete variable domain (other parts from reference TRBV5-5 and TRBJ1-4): DAGVTQSPTHLIKTRGQQVTLRCSPISGHKSVSWYQQVLGQGPQFIFQYYEKEERGRGNFPDRFSARQFPNYSSELNVNALLLGDSALYLCASSLLGQGVGELFFGSGTQLSVL.

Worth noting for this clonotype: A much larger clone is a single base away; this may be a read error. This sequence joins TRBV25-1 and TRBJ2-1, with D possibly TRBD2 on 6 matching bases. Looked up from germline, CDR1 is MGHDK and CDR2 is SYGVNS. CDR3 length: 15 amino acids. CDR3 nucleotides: TGTGCCAGCAGTGAAGCGCGGACTACCTACAATGGGCAGTTCTTC. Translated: CASSEARTTYNGQFF. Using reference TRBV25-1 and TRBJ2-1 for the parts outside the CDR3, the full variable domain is EADIYQTPRYLVIGTGKKITLECSQTMGHDKMYWYQQDPGMELHLIHYSYGVNSTEKGDLSSESTVSRIRTEHFPLTLESARPSHTSQYLCASSEARTTYNGQFFGPGTRLTVL.

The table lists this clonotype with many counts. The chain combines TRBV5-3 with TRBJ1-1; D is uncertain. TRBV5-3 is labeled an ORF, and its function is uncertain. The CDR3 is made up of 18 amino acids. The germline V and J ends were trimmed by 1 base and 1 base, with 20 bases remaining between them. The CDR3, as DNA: TGTGCCAGAAGCTTGCAGGCGATAGGAAAGGGTTGGAACACTGAAGCTTTCTTT. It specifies CARSLQAIGKGWNTEAFF.

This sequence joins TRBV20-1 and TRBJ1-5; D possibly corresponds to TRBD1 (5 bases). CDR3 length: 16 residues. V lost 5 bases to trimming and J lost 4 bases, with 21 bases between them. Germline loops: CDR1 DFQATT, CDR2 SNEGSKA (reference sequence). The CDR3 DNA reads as TGCAGTGCTTCCCGGTCCCTGAAAGGGGAAAATCAGCCCCAGCATTTT. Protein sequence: CSASRSLKGENQPQHF.

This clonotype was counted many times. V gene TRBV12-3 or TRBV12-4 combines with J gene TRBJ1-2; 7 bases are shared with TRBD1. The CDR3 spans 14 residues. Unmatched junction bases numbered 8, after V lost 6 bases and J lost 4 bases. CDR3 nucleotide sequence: TGTGCCAGCAGGCACACAGGGGCGGCCTATGGCTACACCTTC. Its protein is CASRHTGAAYGYTF.

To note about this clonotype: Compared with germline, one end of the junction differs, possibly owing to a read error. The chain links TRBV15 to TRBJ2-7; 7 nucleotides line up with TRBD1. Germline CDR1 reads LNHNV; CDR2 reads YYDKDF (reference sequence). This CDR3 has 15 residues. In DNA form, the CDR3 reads TGTGCCACCAGCAGATCCAGGGGGTATCCCGACGAGCGGTACTTC. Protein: CATSRSRGYPDERYF.

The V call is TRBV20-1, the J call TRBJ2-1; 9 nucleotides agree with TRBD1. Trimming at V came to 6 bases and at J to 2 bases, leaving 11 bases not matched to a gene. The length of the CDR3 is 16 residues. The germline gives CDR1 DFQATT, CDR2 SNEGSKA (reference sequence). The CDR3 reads CSAVTSGQGPYNEQFF. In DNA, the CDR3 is TGCAGTGCCGTTACATCGGGACAGGGCCCCTACAATGAGCAGTTCTTC.

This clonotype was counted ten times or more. DNA of the CDR3: TGTGCCATCAGTGTACGAGAGGACACTGAAGCTTTCTTT. It is translated as CAISVREDTEAFF. The gene calls are TRBV10-3 and TRBJ1-1; D not certain. Per germline, CDR1 ENHRY and CDR2 SYGVKD. V was cut by 4 bases and J by 3 bases, with 9 bases left in between. This CDR3 is 13 amino acids long.